These T cell receptor beta chains were read from a single sample in a study of blood T cell repertoires in COVID-19. Produced via immunoSEQ multiplex PCR; TCRdb's table is partial and in-frame only. The data contain more than 95,000 clones, 70% to 90% of them singletons. Sequencing was done on a sample of peripheral blood. The receptors here all came from a woman at least 80 years old with acute or convalescent COVID-19. CDR3s include the opening cysteine and the closing phenylalanine or tryptophan. Each record gives: D gene, J gene, clone size, V gene, CDR3 protein, CDR3 DNA. A D gene is named only where the DNA matches it firmly. Rows give clone size only sometimes, using once, few, many, or a class for an expanded clone.

TRBD1	TRBJ2-2	NA	TRBV18	CASSRQGKVWETGELFF	TGTGCCAGCTCTCGACAGGGGAAAGTCTGGGAGACCGGGGAGCTGTTTTTT
TRBD2	TRBJ2-4	NA	TRBV6-5	CASSGGGGVQYF	TGTGCCAGCTCCGGGGGGGGAGGGGTTCAGTACTTC
NA	TRBJ1-2	NA	TRBV3-1/TRBV3-2	CASSQEAGVIYGYTF	TGTGCCAGCAGCCAAGAGGCAGGGGTGATCTATGGCTACACCTTC
NA	TRBJ1-3	NA	TRBV5-1	CASSTSPRDSGNTIYF	TGCGCCAGCAGCACAAGCCCTAGAGACTCTGGAAACACCATATATTTT
TRBD1	TRBJ1-3	NA	TRBV5-5	CASSLQQGAFGNTIYF	TGTGCCAGCAGCCTACAACAGGGGGCTTTTGGAAACACCATATATTTT
NA	TRBJ1-1	few	TRBV7-6	CASSDTAYRGSHTEAFF	TGTGCCAGCAGCGATACCGCGTATCGGGGGTCGCACACTGAAGCTTTCTTT
TRBD1	TRBJ2-7	NA	TRBV19	CASSYNRDRFYEQYF	TGTGCCAGTAGTTATAACCGGGACAGGTTCTACGAGCAGTACTTC
TRBD2	TRBJ2-7	NA	TRBV3-1/TRBV3-2	CASSQASSGTYEQYF	TGTGCCAGCAGCCAAGCTTCTAGCGGAACCTACGAGCAGTACTTC
TRBD2	TRBJ2-7	NA	TRBV4-1	CASSQEGGRVSYEQYF	TGCGCCAGCAGCCAAGAAGGCGGGAGGGTTTCCTACGAGCAGTACTTC
NA	TRBJ1-5	once	TRBV3-1/TRBV3-2	CASSQAGINQPQHF	TGTGCCAGCAGCCAGGCAGGGATCAATCAGCCCCAGCATTTT
NA	TRBJ1-1	NA	TRBV7-2	CASSFGGYTEAFF	TGTGCCAGCAGCTTCGGGGGGTACACTGAAGCTTTCTTT
TRBD1	TRBJ1-2	NA	TRBV10-1	CASSPDRAYGYTF	TGCGCCAGCAGTCCGGACAGGGCCTATGGCTACACCTTC
NA	TRBJ2-1	NA	TRBV7-9	CASSAGLAPYNEQFF	TGTGCCAGCAGCGCCGGGCTAGCGCCCTACAATGAGCAGTTCTTC
NA	TRBJ2-1	NA	TRBV29-1	CSVEDTGFNEQFF	TGCAGCGTTGAAGATACAGGATTCAATGAGCAGTTCTTC
TRBD1	TRBJ2-7	once	TRBV5-4	CASSYGQGNYEQYF	TGTGCCAGCAGCTACGGACAGGGCAACTACGAGCAGTACTTC
TRBD1	TRBJ1-2	NA	TRBV6-2/TRBV6-3	CASSYSAGTGGGGYTF	TGTGCCAGCAGTTACTCGGCCGGGACAGGCGGGGGAGGCTACACCTTC
NA	TRBJ1-1	NA	TRBV27	CASKPGHPNEEAFF	TGTGCCAGCAAACCAGGACACCCGAACGAGGAAGCTTTCTTT
TRBD2	TRBJ2-7	NA	TRBV28	CASSPRLAGEQYF	TGTGCCAGCAGTCCAAGACTAGCGGGGGAGCAGTACTTC
NA	TRBJ2-3	NA	TRBV12-3/TRBV12-4	CASSPEEATQYF	TGTGCCAGCAGTCCCGAGGAGGCTACGCAGTATTTT
TRBD1	TRBJ1-4	NA	TRBV2	CASSVRDRNEKLFF	TGTGCCAGCAGTGTCAGGGACAGGAATGAAAAACTGTTTTTT